This TCR beta chain appears in the sequencing data of a study of shared clonotypes between healthy human individuals. Overall study findings and caveats: Limited genetic and exposure-history diversity came from having few donors.

The assay used deep level. Repertoires were generated with immunoSEQ multiplex PCR, while TCRdb's copy carries only in-frame clones and drops some. The table records about 2.3 million clones, less than 95% of them present only once. For this clone: No antigen is known for it.

The TCR originated in a young man in good health. Some clones in this sample may be carry-over from other donors' samples. The sequencing sample was made of naive CD4+ T cells from PBMCs. Sample subset: CD45RA+ positively selected.

The CDR3: CASSYSGQKYF. DNA of the CDR3: TGTGCCAGCAGTTACTCGGGACAAAAGTACTTC. The rearrangement joins TRBV6-5 to TRBJ2-5, with a weak D call TRBD1 (6 bases). V lost 0 bases to trimming and J lost 12 bases, with 8 bases between them. CDR3 length equals 11 residues. Germline V gene sequence: CDR1 MNHEY, CDR2 SVGAGI.